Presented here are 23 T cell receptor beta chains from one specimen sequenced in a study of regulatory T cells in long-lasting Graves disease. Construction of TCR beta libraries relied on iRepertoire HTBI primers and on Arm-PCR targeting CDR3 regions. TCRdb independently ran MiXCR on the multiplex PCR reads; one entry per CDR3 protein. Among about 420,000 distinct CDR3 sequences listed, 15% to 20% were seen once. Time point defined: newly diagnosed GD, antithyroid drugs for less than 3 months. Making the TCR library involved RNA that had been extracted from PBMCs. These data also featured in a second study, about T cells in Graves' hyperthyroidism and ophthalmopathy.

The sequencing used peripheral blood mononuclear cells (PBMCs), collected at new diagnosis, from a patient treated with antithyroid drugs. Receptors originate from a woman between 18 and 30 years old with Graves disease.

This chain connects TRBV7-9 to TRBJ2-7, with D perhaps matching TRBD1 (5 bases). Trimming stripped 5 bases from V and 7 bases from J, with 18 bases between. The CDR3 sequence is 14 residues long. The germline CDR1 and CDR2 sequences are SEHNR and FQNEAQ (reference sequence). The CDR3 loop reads CASSERQGYNEQYF. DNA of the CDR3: TGTGCCAGCAGCGAGAGGCAGGGCTACAATGAGCAGTACTTC.

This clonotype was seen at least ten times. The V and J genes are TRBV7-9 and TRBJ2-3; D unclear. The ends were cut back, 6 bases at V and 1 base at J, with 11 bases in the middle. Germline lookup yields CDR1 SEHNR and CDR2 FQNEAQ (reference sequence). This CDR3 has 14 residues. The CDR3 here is CASSLRWGTDTQYF. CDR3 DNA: TGTGCCAGCAGTTTAAGGTGGGGCACAGATACGCAGTATTTT.

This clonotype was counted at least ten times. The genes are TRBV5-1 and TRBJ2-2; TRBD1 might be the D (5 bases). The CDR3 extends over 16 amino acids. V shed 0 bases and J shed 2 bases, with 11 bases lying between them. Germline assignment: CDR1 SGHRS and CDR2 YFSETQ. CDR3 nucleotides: TGCGCCAGCAGCTTGGCCCAGGGCAGAAACACCGGGGAGCTGTTTTTT. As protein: CASSLAQGRNTGELFF.

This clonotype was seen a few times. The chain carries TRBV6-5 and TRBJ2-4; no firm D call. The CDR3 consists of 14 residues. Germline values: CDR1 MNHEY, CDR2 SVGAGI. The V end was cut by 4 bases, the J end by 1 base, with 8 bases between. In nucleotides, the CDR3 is TGTGCCAGCAGTTGGGTGGGGGCCAAAAACATTCAGTACTTC. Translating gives CASSWVGAKNIQYF.

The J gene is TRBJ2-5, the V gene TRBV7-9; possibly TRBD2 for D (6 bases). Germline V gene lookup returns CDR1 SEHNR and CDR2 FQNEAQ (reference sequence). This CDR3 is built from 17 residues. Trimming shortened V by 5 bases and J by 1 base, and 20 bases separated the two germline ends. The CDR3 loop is CASSRAMPGRLQETQYF. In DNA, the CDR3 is TGTGCCAGCAGCCGGGCAATGCCAGGGAGGCTCCAAGAGACCCAGTACTTC.

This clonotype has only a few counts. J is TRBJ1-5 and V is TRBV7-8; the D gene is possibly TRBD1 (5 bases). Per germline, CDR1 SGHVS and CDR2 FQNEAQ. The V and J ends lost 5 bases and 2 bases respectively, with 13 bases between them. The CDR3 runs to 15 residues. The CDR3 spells CASSMDGGRNQPQHF. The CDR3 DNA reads TGTGCCAGCAGCATGGACGGGGGACGCAATCAGCCCCAGCATTTT.

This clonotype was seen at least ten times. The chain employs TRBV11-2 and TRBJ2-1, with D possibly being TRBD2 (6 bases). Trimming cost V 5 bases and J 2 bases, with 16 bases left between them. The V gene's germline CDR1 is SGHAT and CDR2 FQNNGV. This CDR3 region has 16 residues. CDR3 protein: CASSPAGTGPYNEQFF. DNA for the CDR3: TGTGCCAGCAGCCCGGCCGGGACTGGGCCCTACAATGAGCAGTTCTTC.

CDR3 protein: CASSYRDRGSPLHF. CDR3 sequence (DNA): TGCGCCAGCAGCTACCGGGACAGGGGGTCACCCCTCCACTTT. The chain employs TRBV5-1 and TRBJ1-6, with 11 bases matching TRBD1. The CDR3 runs 14 residues. Germline lookup yields CDR1 SGHRS and CDR2 YFSETQ. After removal of 3 bases from V and 10 bases from J, the junction contained 3 bases not matched to a gene.

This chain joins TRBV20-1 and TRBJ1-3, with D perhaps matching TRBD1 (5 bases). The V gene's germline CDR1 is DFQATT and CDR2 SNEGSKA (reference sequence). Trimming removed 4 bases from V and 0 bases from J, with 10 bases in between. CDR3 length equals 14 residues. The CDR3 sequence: CSAKRGSSGNTIYF. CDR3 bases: TGCAGTGCTAAGCGGGGGAGCTCTGGAAACACCATATATTTT.

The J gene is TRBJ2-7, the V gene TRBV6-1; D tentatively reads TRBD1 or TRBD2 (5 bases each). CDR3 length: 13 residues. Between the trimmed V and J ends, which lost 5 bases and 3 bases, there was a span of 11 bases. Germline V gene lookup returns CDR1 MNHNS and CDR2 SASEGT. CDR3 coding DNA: TGTGCCAGCAGTAGGGACCTTCTCTACGAGCAGTACTTC. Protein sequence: CASSRDLLYEQYF.

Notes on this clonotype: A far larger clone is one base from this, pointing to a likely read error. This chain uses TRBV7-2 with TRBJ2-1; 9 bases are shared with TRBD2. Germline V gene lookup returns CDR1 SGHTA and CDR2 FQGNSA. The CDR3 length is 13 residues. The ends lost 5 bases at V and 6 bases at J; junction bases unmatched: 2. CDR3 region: CASSALAGNEQFF. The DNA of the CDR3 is TGTGCCAGCAGCGCACTAGCGGGCAATGAGCAGTTCTTC.

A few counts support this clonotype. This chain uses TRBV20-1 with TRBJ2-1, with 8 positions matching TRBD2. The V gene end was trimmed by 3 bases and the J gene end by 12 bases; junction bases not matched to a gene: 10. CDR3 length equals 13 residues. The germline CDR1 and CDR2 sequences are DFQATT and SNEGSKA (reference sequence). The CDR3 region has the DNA TGCAGTGCTAGTTTAGCGGGGACGCGCGGGCAGTTCTTC. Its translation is CSASLAGTRGQFF.

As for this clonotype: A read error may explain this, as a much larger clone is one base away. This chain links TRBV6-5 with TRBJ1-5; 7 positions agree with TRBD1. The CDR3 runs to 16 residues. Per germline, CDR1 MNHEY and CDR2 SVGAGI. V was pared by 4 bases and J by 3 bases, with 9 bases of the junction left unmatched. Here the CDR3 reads CASSFFYRGDNQPQHF. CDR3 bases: TGTGCCAGCAGTTTTTTTTACAGGGGTGACAATCAGCCCCAGCATTTT.

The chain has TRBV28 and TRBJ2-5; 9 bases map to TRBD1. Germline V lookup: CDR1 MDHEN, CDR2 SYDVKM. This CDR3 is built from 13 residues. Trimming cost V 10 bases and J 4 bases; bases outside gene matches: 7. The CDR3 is CATRQGGRETQYF. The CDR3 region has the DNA TGTGCCACCAGACAGGGGGGGCGAGAGACCCAGTACTTC.

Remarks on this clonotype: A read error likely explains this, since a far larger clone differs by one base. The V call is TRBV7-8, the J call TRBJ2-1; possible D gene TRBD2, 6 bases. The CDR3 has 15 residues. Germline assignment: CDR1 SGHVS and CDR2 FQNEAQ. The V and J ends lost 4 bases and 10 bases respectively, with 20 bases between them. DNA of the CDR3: TGTGCCAGCAGCTCGGTGGGAGGAGGATCCTACGAGCAGTTCTTC. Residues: CASSSVGGGSYEQFF.

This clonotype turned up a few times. The CDR3 here is CASSAGLAGWYEQFF. The CDR3 DNA follows: TGCGCCAGCAGTGCCGGACTAGCGGGTTGGTATGAGCAGTTCTTC. This chain uses TRBV10-1 with TRBJ2-1, with 11 bases lining up with TRBD2. Trimming took 4 bases from V and 8 from J; bases not matched to a gene: 7. Germline V gives CDR1 WNHNN, CDR2 SYGVQD (reference sequence). This CDR3 comprises 15 residues.

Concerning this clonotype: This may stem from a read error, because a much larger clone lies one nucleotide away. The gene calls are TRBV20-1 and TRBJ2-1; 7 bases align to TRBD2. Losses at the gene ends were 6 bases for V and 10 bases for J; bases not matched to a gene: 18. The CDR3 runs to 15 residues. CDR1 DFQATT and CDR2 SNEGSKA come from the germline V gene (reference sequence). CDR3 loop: CSAATFSGLPYEQFF. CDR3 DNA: TGCAGTGCAGCGACCTTTTCGGGACTACCTTACGAGCAGTTCTTC.

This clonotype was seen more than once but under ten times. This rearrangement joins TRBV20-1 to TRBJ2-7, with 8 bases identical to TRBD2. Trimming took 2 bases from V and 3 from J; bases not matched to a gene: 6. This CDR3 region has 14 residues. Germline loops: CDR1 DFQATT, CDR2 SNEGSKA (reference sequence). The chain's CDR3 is CSARNSGTNYEQYF. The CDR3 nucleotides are TGCAGTGCTAGAAATAGCGGGACTAACTACGAGCAGTACTTC.

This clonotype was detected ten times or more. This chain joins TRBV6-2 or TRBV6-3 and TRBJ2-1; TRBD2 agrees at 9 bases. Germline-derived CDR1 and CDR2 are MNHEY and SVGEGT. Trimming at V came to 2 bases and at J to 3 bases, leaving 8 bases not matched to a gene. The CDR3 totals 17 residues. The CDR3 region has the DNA TGTGCCAGCAGTTACAATCTCCGTAGCGGGAGCTACAATGAGCAGTTCTTC. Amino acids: CASSYNLRSGSYNEQFF.

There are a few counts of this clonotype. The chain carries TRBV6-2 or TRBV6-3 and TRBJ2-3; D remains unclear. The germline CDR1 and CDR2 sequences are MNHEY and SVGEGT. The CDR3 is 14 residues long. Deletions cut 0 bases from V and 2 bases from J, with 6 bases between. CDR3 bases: TGTGCCAGCAGTTACTCCAGTTACACAGATACGCAGTATTTT. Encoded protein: CASSYSSYTDTQYF.

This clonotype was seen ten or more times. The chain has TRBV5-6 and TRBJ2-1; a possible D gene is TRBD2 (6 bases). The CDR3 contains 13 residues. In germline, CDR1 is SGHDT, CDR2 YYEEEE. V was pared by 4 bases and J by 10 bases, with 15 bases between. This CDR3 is CASSEGRSGEQFF. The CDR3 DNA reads TGTGCCAGCAGCGAGGGCCGGAGCGGGGAGCAGTTCTTC.

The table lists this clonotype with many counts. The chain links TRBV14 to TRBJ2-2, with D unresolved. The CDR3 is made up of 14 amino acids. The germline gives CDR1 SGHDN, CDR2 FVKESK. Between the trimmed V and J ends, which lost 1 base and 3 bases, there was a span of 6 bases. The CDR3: CASSQGRDTGELFF. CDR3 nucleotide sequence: TGTGCCAGCAGCCAAGGACGGGACACCGGGGAGCTGTTTTTT.

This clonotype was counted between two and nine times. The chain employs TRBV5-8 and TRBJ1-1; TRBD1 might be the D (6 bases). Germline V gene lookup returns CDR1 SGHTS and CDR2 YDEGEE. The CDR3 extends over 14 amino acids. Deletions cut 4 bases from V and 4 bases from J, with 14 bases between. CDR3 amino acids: CASSIGGWGTEAFF. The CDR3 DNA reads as TGTGCCAGCAGCATCGGGGGCTGGGGCACTGAAGCTTTCTTT.